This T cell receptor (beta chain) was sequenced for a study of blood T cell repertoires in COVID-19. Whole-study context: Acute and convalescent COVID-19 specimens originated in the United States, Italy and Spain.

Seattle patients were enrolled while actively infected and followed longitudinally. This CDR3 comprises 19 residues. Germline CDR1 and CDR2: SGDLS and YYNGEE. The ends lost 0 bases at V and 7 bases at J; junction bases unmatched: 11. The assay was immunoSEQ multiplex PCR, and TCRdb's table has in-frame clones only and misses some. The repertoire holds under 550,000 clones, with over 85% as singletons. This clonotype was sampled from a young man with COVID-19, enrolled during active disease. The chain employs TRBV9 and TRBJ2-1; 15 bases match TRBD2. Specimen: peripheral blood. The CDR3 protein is CASSVAPGLAGGPRNEQFF. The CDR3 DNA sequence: TGTGCCAGCAGCGTAGCGCCCGGACTAGCGGGGGGGCCTAGGAATGAGCAGTTCTTC.